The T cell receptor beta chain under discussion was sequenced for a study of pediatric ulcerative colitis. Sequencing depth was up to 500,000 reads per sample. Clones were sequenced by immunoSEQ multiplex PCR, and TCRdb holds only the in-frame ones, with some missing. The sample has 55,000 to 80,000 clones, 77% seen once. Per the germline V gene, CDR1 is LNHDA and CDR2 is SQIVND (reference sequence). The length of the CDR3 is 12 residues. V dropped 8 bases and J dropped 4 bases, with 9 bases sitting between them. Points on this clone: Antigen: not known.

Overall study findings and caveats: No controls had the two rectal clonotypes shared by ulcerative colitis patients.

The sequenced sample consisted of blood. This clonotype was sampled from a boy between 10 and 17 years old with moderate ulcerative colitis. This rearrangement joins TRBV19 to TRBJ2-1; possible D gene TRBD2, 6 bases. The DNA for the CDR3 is TGTGCCAGTGGGCGGGAATACAATGAGCAGTTCTTC. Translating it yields CASGREYNEQFF.